The TCR beta chain under discussion was sequenced for a study of cytomegalovirus exposure and HLA in healthy donors. Per the germline V gene, CDR1 is ENHRY and CDR2 is SYGVKD. The V gene lost 6 bases and the J gene lost 0 bases, with 12 bases spanning the gap. This CDR3 comprises 15 residues. A multiplex PCR was run with 60 Vbeta primers and 13 Jbeta primers. Sequencing was performed with immunoSEQ multiplex PCR; in TCRdb, only in-frame clones are kept and a portion is missing. The top ten clones hold around 5.4% of a sample with 240,000 or so clones, around 80% of them seen once. The receptor comes from a woman between 35 and 50 years old in good health and CMV-seropositive. The V gene is TRBV10-3, the J gene TRBJ1-3; D remains unclear. The sample comprised PBMCs. Here the CDR3 reads CAIRTTGNSGNTIYF. DNA of the CDR3: TGTGCCATCAGGACTACCGGGAACTCTGGAAACACCATATATTTT.